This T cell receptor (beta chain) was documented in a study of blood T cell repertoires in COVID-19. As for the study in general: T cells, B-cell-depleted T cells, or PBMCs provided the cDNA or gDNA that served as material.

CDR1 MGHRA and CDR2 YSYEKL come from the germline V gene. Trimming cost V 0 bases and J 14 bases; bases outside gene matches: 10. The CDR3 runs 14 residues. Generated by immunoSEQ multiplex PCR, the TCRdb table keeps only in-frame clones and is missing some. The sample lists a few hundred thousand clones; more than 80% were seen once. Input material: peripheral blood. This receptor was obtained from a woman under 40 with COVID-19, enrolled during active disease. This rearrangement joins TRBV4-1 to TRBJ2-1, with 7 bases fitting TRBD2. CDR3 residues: CASSQDKEGGREFF. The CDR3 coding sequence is TGCGCCAGCAGCCAAGATAAGGAGGGAGGGAGGGAGTTCTTC.